Listed below are T cell receptor beta chains from one sample, sequenced in a study of T cell responses to AZD1222 COVID-19 vaccine. Clones were sequenced by immunoSEQ multiplex PCR, and TCRdb holds only the in-frame ones, with some missing. Among more than 100,000 clones listed, over 75% were seen once. The sample consisted of peripheral blood, taken on day 0 of AZD1222 vaccination. The receptors here all came from an adult in good health. The conserved cysteine and the conserved F or W are not part of the CDR3 here. Each record gives: J gene, V gene, CDR3 length, CDR3 protein.

TRBJ2-5 TRBV9 12 ASSETGWGETQY
TRBJ2-7 TRBV10-3 12 AIAKGQLSYEQY
TRBJ1-1 TRBV5-8 11 ASSWTGGTEAF
TRBJ1-2 TRBV14 13 ASSQGPRAGYGYT
TRBJ2-2 TRBV10-3 12 AISTTGATGELF
TRBJ1-1 TRBV7-2 12 ASSLALEGVTAF
TRBJ1-1 TRBV19 10 ASKTVGTEAF
TRBJ2-7 TRBV6-5 10 ATSDRYYEQY
TRBJ1-4 TRBV7-9 16 ASSLEGKGGWVNEKLF
TRBJ1-2 TRBV5-4 9 ASSLGVGYT
TRBJ1-6 TRBV28 13 ASSYTGQKNSPLH
TRBJ1-6 TRBV21-1 14 ASGGRGSSYNSPLH
TRBJ2-1 TRBV7-2 14 ASSLGGLAYYNEQF
TRBJ1-2 TRBV6-5 11 ASIPTGTYGYT
TRBJ2-7 TRBV3-1/TRBV3-2 13 ASSQDPTSDYEQY
TRBJ1-2 TRBV29-1 9 SGTGGDGYT
TRBJ2-1 TRBV6-2/TRBV6-3 14 ASSYSDFYSYNEQF
TRBJ1-3 TRBV27 11 ASRGYSGNTIY
TRBJ1-5 TRBV27 13 ASSLLGQGNQPQH
TRBJ1-2 TRBV9 14 ASSVGGRGANYGYT
TRBJ1-5 TRBV19 13 ASSMGRETRKPQH
TRBJ1-5 TRBV6-5 13 ASRPAAGGNQPQH
TRBJ2-7 TRBV2 11 ASRGGSSYEQY
TRBJ2-1 TRBV6-4 14 ASSASGLAGGVRQF
TRBJ1-3 TRBV18 14 ASSPRQGALGNTIY
TRBJ2-6 TRBV3-1/TRBV3-2 16 ASSSWTGQSSGANVLT
TRBJ1-2 TRBV28 13 ASSLVSRPSYGYT
TRBJ1-4 TRBV6-2/TRBV6-3 18 ASSFPDREDNNTTNEKLF
TRBJ1-1 TRBV6-4 12 ASSDHGDSTEAF
TRBJ2-5 TRBV7-6 14 ASSLAQGQAGETQY
TRBJ1-4 TRBV4-1 16 ASSPEDAPSGTNEKLF
TRBJ1-1 TRBV28 12 ASGLGTGGGVAF
TRBJ2-1 TRBV29-1 13 SVPPDGAAYNEQF
TRBJ1-2 TRBV5-1 13 ASSLEGSLGNGYT
TRBJ1-2 TRBV29-1 9 GLTGDYGYT
TRBJ2-4 TRBV19 18 ASSTNARDRWGLAKNIQY
TRBJ2-7 TRBV9 14 ASSPHVGLAGYEQY
TRBJ1-2 TRBV29-1 10 SVARINYGYT
TRBJ2-3 TRBV30 17 AWSIRGLAGGISTDTQY
TRBJ2-7 TRBV13 14 ASSLSGTGASYEQY
TRBJ2-7 TRBV6-1 17 ASSALTGGLAGGTYEQY
TRBJ1-6 TRBV19 12 ASTFTGGGTPLH
TRBJ2-7 TRBV5-6 9 ASSQYYEQY
TRBJ1-2 TRBV7-9 11 ASSLMTGAGYT
TRBJ1-2 TRBV3-1/TRBV3-2 14 ASSPMAGGGNYGYT
TRBJ2-3 TRBV5-4 12 ASSLAKAADTQY
TRBJ1-1 TRBV25-1 14 ASSPARTYMNTEAF
TRBJ2-5 TRBV7-3 11 ASSQELMETQY
TRBJ1-5 TRBV25-1 13 ASSEYRDTHQPQH
TRBJ2-7 TRBV21-1 14 ASSPWTSGDPYEQY
TRBJ1-3 TRBV28 16 ASSSPSGQGQGGNTIY
TRBJ2-2 TRBV4-2 15 ASSRSSTGANTGELF
TRBJ2-7 TRBV6-2/TRBV6-3 14 ASSYSRQRVSYEQY
TRBJ1-6 TRBV29-1 16 SGTKRDRAHDYNSPLH
TRBJ2-5 TRBV6-1 11 ASSEADLGNQY
TRBJ1-1 TRBV14 11 ASSQYQGGEAF
TRBJ1-6 TRBV19 12 ASSRDRGNSPLH
TRBJ1-4 TRBV18 14 ASSPRGDSPNEKLF
TRBJ2-2 TRBV7-3 15 ASRDYTRGLSTGELF